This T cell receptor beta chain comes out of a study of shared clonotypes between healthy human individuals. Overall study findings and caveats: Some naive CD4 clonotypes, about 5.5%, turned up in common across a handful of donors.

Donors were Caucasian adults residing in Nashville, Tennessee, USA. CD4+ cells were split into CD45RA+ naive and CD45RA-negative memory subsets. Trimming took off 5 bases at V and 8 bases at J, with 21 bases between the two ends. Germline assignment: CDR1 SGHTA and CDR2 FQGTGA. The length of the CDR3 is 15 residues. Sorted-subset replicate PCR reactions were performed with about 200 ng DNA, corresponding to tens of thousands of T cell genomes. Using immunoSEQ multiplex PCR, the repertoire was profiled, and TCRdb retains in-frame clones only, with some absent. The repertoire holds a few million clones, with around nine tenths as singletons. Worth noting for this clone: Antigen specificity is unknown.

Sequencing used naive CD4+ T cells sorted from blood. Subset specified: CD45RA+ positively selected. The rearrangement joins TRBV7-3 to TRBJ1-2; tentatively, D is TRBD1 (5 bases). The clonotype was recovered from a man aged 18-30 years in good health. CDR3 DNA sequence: TGTGCCAGCAGCGCATATCCGGGACTCTCATTAGGCTACACCTTC. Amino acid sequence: CASSAYPGLSLGYTF.